This record looks at one TCR beta chain sequence and its context. Its antigen is still unknown. The CDR3 consists of 13 residues. Germline V CDR1 and CDR2: MNHGY, SAAAGT. Trimming stripped 8 bases from V and 4 bases from J, with 14 bases between. The data originate from a study of T cells in localized non-small cell lung cancer. Study-wide findings and caveats: Measurement of T cell clonality placed uninvolved adjacent lung highest, above the level in tumor. Sequence data derive from only one tumor region, so heterogeneity remains possible. Paired adjacent lung recovered a median roughly 60 of the top 100 tumor clones. Longer overall survival was seen with higher T cell density measured in blood.

TCRdb's table, derived via immunoSEQ multiplex PCR, lists solely in-frame clones and lacks some. The profile shows approximately 900 clones, around a third of them singletons. The specimen was normal lung tissue next to the tumor, collected before any cancer treatment. The sequence derives from a female donor older than 55 with stage I lung adenocarcinoma. This chain links TRBV6-8 with TRBJ1-1; D is perhaps TRBD1 (6 bases). The CDR3 spells CASSRGESTEAFF. CDR3 bases: TGTGCCAGCTCGAGGGGGGAGAGCACTGAAGCTTTCTTT.